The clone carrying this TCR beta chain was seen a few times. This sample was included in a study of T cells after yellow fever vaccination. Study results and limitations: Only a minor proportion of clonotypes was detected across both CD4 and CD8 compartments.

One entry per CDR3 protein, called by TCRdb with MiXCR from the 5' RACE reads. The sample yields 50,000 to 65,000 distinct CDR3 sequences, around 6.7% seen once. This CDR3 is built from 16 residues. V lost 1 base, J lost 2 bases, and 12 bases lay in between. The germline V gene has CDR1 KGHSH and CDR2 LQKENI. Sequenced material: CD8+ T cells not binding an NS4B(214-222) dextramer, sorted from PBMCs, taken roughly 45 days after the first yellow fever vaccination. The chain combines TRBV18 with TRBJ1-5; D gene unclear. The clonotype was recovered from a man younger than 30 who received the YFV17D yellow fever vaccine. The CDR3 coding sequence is TGTGCCAGCTCACCACTTAAGGTTGGGGGCAATCAGCCCCAGCATTTT. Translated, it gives CASSPLKVGGNQPQHF.